This T cell receptor (beta chain) was obtained from a study of CD4 T cell repertoires and nickel (TCRdb year 2020). Its CDR3 holds 15 amino acids, cysteine through phenylalanine. Only the CDR3 portion is preserved as DNA: 45 bases, with reading frame beginning at the first base. The V end loses 0 bases and the J end loses 2 bases, and a stretch of 6 bases separates them. As encoded in the germline V gene, CDR1 is SGDLS while CDR2 is YYNGEE. The library came from RT-PCR. Sequencing instrument: Illumina MiSeq. TCRdb cleaned the public reads at Q25 with fastp, built clones with MiXCR and kept in-frame beta chains. Under each unique CDR3 protein, matching rows form one entry showing the most common genes and DNA. Counted in this sample were approximately 220 distinct CDR3 sequences; around 50% of them appeared once. The top ten hold approximately 65% of the sample. Concerning this clonotype itself: Its binding antigen is unknown. Qualities for individual bases were not recorded, and no much larger clone is one base off.

The chain is encoded by TRBV9 joined to TRBJ1-6, with no D gene named confidently. This clonotype was sampled from a human donor in a nickel allergy study, with or without nickel allergy (not recorded which). It is not recorded whether this sample comes from one donor or several. The specimen sequenced was CD4+ T cells from blood, not recorded whether cultured. CDR3 reads: CASSVEATYNSPLHF. At the DNA level, the sequence is TGTGCCAGCAGCGTAGAGGCAACCTATAATTCACCCCTCCACTTT.